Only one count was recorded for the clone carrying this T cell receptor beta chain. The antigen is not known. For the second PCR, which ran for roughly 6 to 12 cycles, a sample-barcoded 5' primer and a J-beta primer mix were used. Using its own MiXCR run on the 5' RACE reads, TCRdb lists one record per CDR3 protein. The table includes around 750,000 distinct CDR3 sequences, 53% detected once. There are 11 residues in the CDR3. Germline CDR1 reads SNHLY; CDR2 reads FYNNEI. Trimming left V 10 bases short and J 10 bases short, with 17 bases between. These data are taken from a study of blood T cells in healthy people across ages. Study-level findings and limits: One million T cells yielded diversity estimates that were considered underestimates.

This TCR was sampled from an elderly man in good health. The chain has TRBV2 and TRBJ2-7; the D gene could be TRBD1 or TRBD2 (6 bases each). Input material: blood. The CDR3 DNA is TGTGCCACGAGCCGGGGGCCTGATCAGTACTTC. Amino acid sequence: CATSRGPDQYF.